These 26 T cell receptor beta chains were sequenced from one sample in a study of blood T cells in healthy people across ages. A J-beta primer mix and a sample-barcoded 5' primer were used in a second PCR of about 7 to 12 cycles. TCRdb used MiXCR to reprocess the 5' RACE reads, holding one entry per CDR3 protein. The sample has roughly 700,000 distinct CDR3 sequences; approximately 25% are singletons. These data also formed part of another study, on T cells of mothers and their children.

Sequenced: blood. These receptors were taken from a boy aged 10-17 years in good health.

The rearrangement uses TRBV6-1 and TRBJ2-4; TRBD2 agrees at 7 bases. This CDR3 comprises 17 residues. V trimming: 4 bases; J trimming: 6 bases; junction bases outside the gene matches: 15. Germline loops: CDR1 MNHNS, CDR2 SASEGT. The DNA of the CDR3 is TGTGCCAGCAGTGCCATTGGACTAGTCCTCAACAGAAACATTCAGTACTTC. It yields the protein CASSAIGLVLNRNIQYF.

The CDR3 DNA reads TGTGCCAGCACCTTTGGGGCAGGGAAAGCCTACGAGCAGTACTTC. The encoded protein is CASTFGAGKAYEQYF. The chain employs TRBV6-5 and TRBJ2-7, with D possibly TRBD1 on 5 matching bases. The CDR3 contains 15 residues. V was cut by 7 bases and J by 2 bases, with 18 bases left in between. Germline V gene sequence: CDR1 MNHEY, CDR2 SVGAGI.

This clonotype has just a few counts. The chain recombines TRBV20-1 with TRBJ2-5; 10 bases map to TRBD2. Judging by the DNA end, TRBJ2-7 fits better; the J call may be wrong. CDR3 length equals 14 residues. The germline V gene has CDR1 DFQATT and CDR2 SNEGSKA (reference sequence). This chain's CDR3 is CSAPSGRTGPEQYF. CDR3 DNA: TGCAGTGCCCCTAGCGGGAGAACTGGGCCCGAGCAGTACTTC.

The chain links TRBV28 to TRBJ2-5, with TRBD1 identical over 10 bases. CDR1 is MDHEN and CDR2 is SYDVKM in the germline V gene. The V gene end was trimmed by 5 bases and the J gene end by 3 bases; junction bases not matched to a gene: 6. The CDR3 is made up of 15 amino acids. Here the CDR3 reads CASSQETGGKETQYF. The CDR3 DNA follows: TGTGCCAGCAGTCAAGAGACAGGGGGCAAAGAGACCCAGTACTTC.

This clonotype was observed a few times. The CDR3, as DNA: TGTGCCAGCAGCTGGGACAGGGGGTTATACGAGCAGTACTTC. Encoded protein: CASSWDRGLYEQYF. The genes are TRBV7-9 and TRBJ2-7; the match to TRBD1 covers 11 bases. The germline V gene encodes CDR1 SEHNR and CDR2 FQNEAQ (reference sequence). V dropped 4 bases and J dropped 4; count of bases not matched to a gene: 3. The length of the CDR3 is 14 residues.

This chain uses TRBV6-1 with TRBJ2-5, with 13 bases fitting TRBD2. The J call may be mistaken, given a closer DNA end match to TRBJ2-1. The germline CDR1 and CDR2 sequences are MNHNS and SASEGT. The CDR3 extends over 21 amino acids. CDR3 residues: CASSEMLPRTSGSLIGNEQFF. CDR3 sequence (DNA): TGTGCCAGCAGTGAAATGCTCCCCAGGACTAGCGGGAGTCTTATCGGTAATGAGCAGTTCTTC.

There are many counts of this clonotype. The V gene is TRBV7-3, the J gene TRBJ2-5; D is unresolved. The CDR3 runs to 13 residues. Trimming removed 3 bases from V and 1 base from J, with 6 bases in between. CDR1 is SGHTA and CDR2 is FQGTGA in the germline V gene. This chain's CDR3 is CASSLSPQETQYF. The CDR3 bases are TGTGCCAGCAGCTTGTCCCCCCAAGAGACCCAGTACTTC.

A remark on this clonotype: Relative to the germline gene, one junction end is altered; a read error may explain this. The CDR3 bases are TGTGCCAGCAGCCAAGACGCGGGACTAGCGGTTCAGAACTTC. Translated: CASSQDAGLAVQNF. The V and J genes are TRBV4-2 and TRBJ2-7, with 11 nucleotides matching TRBD2. This CDR3 spans 14 amino acids. Germline V gives CDR1 LGHNA, CDR2 YNFKEQ.

This clonotype has more than one count but fewer than ten. This chain's CDR3 is CASSATSAGELFF. The CDR3 nucleotides are TGTGCCAGCAGCGCCACTAGCGCCGGGGAGCTGTTTTTT. The chain combines TRBV9 with TRBJ2-2, with 7 bases lining up with TRBD2. There are 13 residues in the CDR3. The ends lost 3 bases at V and 6 bases at J; junction bases unmatched: 2. Germline assignment: CDR1 SGDLS and CDR2 YYNGEE.

This clonotype was counted only a few times. Germline and junction disagree at one end, which may indicate a read error. This sequence joins TRBV20-1 and TRBJ2-2; either TRBD1 or TRBD2 may fit D (6 bases each). The germline V gene encodes CDR1 DFQATT and CDR2 SNEGSKA (reference sequence). The CDR3 consists of 13 residues. The CDR3 DNA reads as TGCGGTGCTAGAGGGGGGCGGGCCGGGGAGCTGTTTTTT. Translation: CGARGGRAGELFF.

The J gene is TRBJ2-2, the V gene TRBV19; D gene ambiguous. V lost 3 bases and J 7 bases, leaving 6 bases between the germline ends. The germline V gene encodes CDR1 LNHDA and CDR2 SQIVND (reference sequence). This CDR3 region has 12 residues. CDR3 protein: CASSMSGGELFF. As DNA, the CDR3 is TGTGCCAGTAGTATGTCGGGCGGGGAGCTGTTTTTT.

This sequence joins TRBV5-1 and TRBJ2-6; TRBD1 agrees at 8 bases. Germline CDR1 reads SGHRS; CDR2 reads YFSETQ. Trimming at V came to 2 bases and at J to 4 bases, leaving 5 bases not matched to a gene. The CDR3 is 16 amino acids. CDR3 sequence: CASSFLTGAGANVLTF. In DNA, the CDR3 is TGCGCCAGCAGCTTCTTGACAGGGGCCGGGGCCAACGTCCTGACTTTC.

In its sample, this clonotype was seen many times. A read error may produce the germline difference seen at one junction end. The gene calls are TRBV6-5 and TRBJ2-2; TRBD1 matches at 9 bases. This CDR3 region has 12 residues. Germline values: CDR1 MNHEY, CDR2 SVGAGI. CDR3 nucleotides: TGTGCCAGCAGTCCCCGGACAGGGGAACTGTTTTTT. Its translation is CASSPRTGELFF.

Of note for this clonotype: A much larger clone differs from this one at a single base, so this may be a read error. The chain uses TRBV2 and TRBJ2-3; no definite D call. The CDR3 loop spans 12 amino acids. Looked up from germline, CDR1 is SNHLY and CDR2 is FYNNEI. Trimming removed 7 bases at V and 0 bases at J, with 5 bases between. CDR3: CASTRSTDTQYF. Here the CDR3 DNA reads TGTGCCAGCACCAGAAGCACAGATACGCAGTATTTT.

This clonotype was recorded a few times. The chain carries TRBV7-9 and TRBJ1-1, with 9 bases lining up with TRBD1. From germline, CDR1 is SEHNR and CDR2 FQNEAQ (reference sequence). Trimming removed 5 bases from V and 3 bases from J; junction bases left unmatched: 7. This CDR3 contains 15 residues. The CDR3 DNA follows: TGTGCCAGCAGCGCAATACAGGGGGCTGACACTGAAGCTTTCTTT. Protein: CASSAIQGADTEAFF.

This rearrangement joins TRBV29-1 to TRBJ2-5; no clear D gene. Trimming removed 4 bases at V and 0 bases at J, with 9 bases between. The germline V gene encodes CDR1 SQVTM and CDR2 ANQGSEA. The CDR3 consists of 13 residues. Here the CDR3 DNA reads TGCAGCGTTGCCGGCCCCTACCAAGAGACCCAGTACTTC. This gives the protein CSVAGPYQETQYF.

This clonotype has only a few counts. The genes are TRBV6-6 and TRBJ2-3, with D uncertain. V shed 6 bases and J shed 0 bases, with 13 bases lying between them. CDR1 and CDR2 (germline): MNHNY, SVGAGI (reference sequence). This CDR3 contains 15 residues. The CDR3 is CASSHPRASTDTQYF. In DNA form, the CDR3 reads TGTGCCAGCAGCCACCCGCGCGCCAGCACAGATACGCAGTATTTT.

In its sample, this clonotype was seen many times. The chain joins TRBV24-1 to TRBJ2-3, with no clear D. The V and J ends lost 1 base and 4 bases respectively, with 2 bases between them. This CDR3 comprises 12 residues. Germline CDR1 KGHDR, CDR2 SFDVKD. This chain's CDR3 is CATSDLPDTQYF. The CDR3 region has the DNA TGTGCCACCAGTGATTTACCAGATACGCAGTATTTT.

This clonotype was detected a few times. This chain connects TRBV28 to TRBJ2-4, with 7 bases that match TRBD1. The CDR3 spans 12 residues. Germline lookup yields CDR1 MDHEN and CDR2 SYDVKM. Unmatched junction bases numbered 2, after V lost 6 bases and J lost 6 bases. CDR3 bases: TGTGCCAGCAGGACAGGGTCAAACATTCAGTACTTC. Protein: CASRTGSNIQYF.

In its sample, this clonotype was seen a few times. This rearrangement joins TRBV12-3 or TRBV12-4 to TRBJ2-7; D might be TRBD2 (5 bases). This CDR3 has 17 residues. V gave up 4 bases and J gave up 5 bases, with 24 bases separating them. Here the CDR3 reads CASSSGKTGSVIHEQYF. The CDR3 DNA reads TGTGCCAGCAGTTCCGGGAAAACGGGGTCTGTCATCCACGAGCAGTACTTC.

The V call is TRBV19, the J call TRBJ1-1; D is ambiguous. Trimming took 7 bases from V and 1 from J, leaving 7 bases between them. Germline CDR1 reads LNHDA; CDR2 reads SQIVND (reference sequence). This CDR3 region has 12 residues. For the CDR3, the DNA is TGTGCCAGTAACTGGCCGAACACTGAAGCTTTCTTT. Protein product: CASNWPNTEAFF.

Ten or more counts support this clonotype. The chain joins TRBV7-7 to TRBJ2-6, with D uncertain. Germline CDR1 reads SSHAT; CDR2 reads FNYEAQ (reference sequence). This CDR3 is 14 amino acids long. The CDR3 region is CASGKGSGANVLTF. CDR3 nucleotide sequence: TGTGCTAGTGGGAAGGGCTCTGGGGCCAACGTCCTGACTTTC.

Regarding this clonotype: Compared with germline, one end of the junction differs, possibly owing to a read error. The chain combines TRBV25-1 with TRBJ1-1; D unclear. Germline values: CDR1 MGHDK, CDR2 SYGVNS. CDR3 length: 12 residues. The CDR3 loop is CASSNPNTEPFF. CDR3 bases: TGTGCCAGCAGCAACCCGAACACTGAACCTTTCTTT.

The rearrangement joins TRBV29-1 to TRBJ2-5; D gene uncertain. The better agreement between TRBJ2-1 and the DNA end casts doubt on the J call. This CDR3 is 11 amino acids long. Germline V gene sequence: CDR1 SQVTM, CDR2 ANQGSEA. The CDR3 bases are TGCAGCGGTAGGATTTACAATGAGCAGTTCTTC. Protein: CSGRIYNEQFF.

The V and J genes are TRBV7-8 and TRBJ2-5; either TRBD1 or TRBD2 may supply D (6 bases each). The tail of the sequence fits TRBJ2-1 better, so the J call may be wrong. The germline CDR1 and CDR2 sequences are SGHVS and FQNEAQ. The CDR3 has 15 amino acids. The CDR3 loop reads CASSLPGAQYNEQFF. DNA for the CDR3: TGTGCCAGCAGCTTACCGGGGGCCCAATACAATGAGCAGTTCTTC.

This sequence joins TRBV7-8 and TRBJ2-5, with 11 bases matching TRBD1. The CDR3 extends over 15 amino acids. CDR1 and CDR2 from the germline V gene are SGHVS and FQNEAQ. J lost 1 base, V lost 5 bases, and 3 bases had no gene match. CDR3 bases: TGTGCCAGCAGCGCAGGGACAGGGGGCCAAGAGACCCAGTACTTC. Translating it yields CASSAGTGGQETQYF.